This TCR beta chain was sequenced for a study of beta chain features in type 1 diabetes. Regarding the study as a whole: When VDJ junctions were examined, type 1 diabetes patients showed fewer insertions and more deletions. A moderate, significant TCRB CDR3 shortening appeared in type 1 diabetes across four CD4+ subsets. Whether TCRB rearrangement is influenced by HLA type went unresolved here.

Per donor, one heparinised blood draw averaged roughly 120 mL. Sorting of CD4+ naive, central memory, regulatory and stem cell-like memory cells was performed via CD45RO/CCR7/CD25/CD127/CD95/CD27. On this clone itself: The antigen remains unidentified.

The V segment lost 3 bases and the J segment 6 bases; nucleotides outside the gene matches: 7. The CDR3 extends over 16 amino acids. The germline gives CDR1 LGHNA, CDR2 YNFKEQ. cDNA synthesis used the whole RNA isolate, giving expressed TCRB sequences. Here immunoSEQ multiplex PCR was the method, and the copy in TCRdb shows in-frame clones only, minus some. The data hold around 50,000 clones, with around 40% observed a single time. This receptor was taken from a young man with type 1 diabetes. The sample consisted of stem cell memory CD4+ T cells from blood. The V and J genes are TRBV4-2 and TRBJ2-1; TRBD2 matches at 11 bases. The CDR3 coding sequence is TGTGCCAGCAGCCAGGCTCTAGCGGGAGGTCCCAATGAGCAGTTCTTC. This translates into CASSQALAGGPNEQFF.